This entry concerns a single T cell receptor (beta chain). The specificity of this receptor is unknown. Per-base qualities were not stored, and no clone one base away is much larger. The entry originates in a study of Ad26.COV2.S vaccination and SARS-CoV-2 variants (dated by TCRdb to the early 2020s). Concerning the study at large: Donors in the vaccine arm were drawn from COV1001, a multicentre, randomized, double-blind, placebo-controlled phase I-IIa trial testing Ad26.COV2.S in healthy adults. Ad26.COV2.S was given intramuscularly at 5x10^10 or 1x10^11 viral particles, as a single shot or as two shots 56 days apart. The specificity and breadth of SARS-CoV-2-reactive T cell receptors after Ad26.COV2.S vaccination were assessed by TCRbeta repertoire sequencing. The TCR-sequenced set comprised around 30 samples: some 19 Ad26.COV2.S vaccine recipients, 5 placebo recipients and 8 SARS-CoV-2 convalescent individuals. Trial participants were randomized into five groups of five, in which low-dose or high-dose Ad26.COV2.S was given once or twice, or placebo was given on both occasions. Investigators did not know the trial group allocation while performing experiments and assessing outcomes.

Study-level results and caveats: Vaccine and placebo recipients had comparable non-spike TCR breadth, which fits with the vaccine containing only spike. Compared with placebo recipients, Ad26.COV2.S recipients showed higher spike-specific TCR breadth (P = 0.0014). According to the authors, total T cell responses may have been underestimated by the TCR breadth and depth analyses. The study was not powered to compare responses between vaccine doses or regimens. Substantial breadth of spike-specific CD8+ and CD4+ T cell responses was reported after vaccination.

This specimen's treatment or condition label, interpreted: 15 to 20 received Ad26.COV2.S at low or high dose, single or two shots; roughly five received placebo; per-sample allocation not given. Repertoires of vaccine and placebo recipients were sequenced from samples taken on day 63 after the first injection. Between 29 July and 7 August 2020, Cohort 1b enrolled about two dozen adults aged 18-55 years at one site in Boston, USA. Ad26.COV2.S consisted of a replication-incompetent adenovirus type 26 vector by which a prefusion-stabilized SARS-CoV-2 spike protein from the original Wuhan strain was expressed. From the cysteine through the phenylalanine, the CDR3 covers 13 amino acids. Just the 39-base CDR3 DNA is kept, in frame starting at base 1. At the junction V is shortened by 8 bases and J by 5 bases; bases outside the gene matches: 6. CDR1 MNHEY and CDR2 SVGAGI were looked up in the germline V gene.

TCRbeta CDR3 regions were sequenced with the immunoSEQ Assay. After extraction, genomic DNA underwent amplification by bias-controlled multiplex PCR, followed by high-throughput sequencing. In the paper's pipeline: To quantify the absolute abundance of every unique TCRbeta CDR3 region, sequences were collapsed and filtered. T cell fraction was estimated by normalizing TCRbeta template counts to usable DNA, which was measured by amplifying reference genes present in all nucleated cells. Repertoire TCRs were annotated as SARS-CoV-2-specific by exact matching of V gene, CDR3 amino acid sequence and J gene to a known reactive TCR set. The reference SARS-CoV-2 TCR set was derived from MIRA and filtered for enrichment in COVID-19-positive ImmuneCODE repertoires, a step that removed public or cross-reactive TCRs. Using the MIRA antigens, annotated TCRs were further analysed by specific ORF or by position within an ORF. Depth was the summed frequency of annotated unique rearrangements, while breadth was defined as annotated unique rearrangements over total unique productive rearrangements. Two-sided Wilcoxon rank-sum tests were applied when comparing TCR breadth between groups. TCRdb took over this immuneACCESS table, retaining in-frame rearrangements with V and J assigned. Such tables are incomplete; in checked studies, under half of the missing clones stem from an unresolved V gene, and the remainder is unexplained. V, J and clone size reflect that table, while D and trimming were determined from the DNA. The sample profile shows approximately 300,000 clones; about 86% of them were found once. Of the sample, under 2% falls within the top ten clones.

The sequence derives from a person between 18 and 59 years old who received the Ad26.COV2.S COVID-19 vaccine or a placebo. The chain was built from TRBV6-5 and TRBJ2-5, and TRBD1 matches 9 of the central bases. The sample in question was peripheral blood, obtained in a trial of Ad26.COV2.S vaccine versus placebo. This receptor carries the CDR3 CASQQGARETQYF. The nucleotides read TGTGCCAGCCAACAGGGGGCGCGGGAGACCCAGTACTTC.